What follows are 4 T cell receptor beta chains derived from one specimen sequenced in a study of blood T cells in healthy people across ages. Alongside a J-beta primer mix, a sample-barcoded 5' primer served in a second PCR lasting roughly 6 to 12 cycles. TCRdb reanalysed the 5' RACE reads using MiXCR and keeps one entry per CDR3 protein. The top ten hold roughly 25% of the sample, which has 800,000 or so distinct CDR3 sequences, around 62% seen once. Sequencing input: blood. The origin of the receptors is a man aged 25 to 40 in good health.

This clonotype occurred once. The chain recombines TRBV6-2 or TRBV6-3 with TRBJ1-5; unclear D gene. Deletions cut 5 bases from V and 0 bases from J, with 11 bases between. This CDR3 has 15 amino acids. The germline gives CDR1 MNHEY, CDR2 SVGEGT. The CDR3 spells CASSANRYSNQPQHF. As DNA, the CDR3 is TGTGCCAGCAGTGCCAACAGATATAGCAATCAGCCCCAGCATTTT.

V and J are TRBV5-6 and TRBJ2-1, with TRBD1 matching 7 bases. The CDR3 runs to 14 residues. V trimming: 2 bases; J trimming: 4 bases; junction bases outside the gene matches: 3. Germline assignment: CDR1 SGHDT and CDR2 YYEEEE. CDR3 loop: CASSFGQDYNEQFF. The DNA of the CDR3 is TGTGCCAGCAGCTTCGGACAGGATTACAATGAGCAGTTCTTC.

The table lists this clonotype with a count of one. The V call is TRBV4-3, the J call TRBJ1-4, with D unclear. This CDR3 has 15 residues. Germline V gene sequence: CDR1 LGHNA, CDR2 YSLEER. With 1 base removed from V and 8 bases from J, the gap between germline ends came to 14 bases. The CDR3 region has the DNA TGCGCCAGCAGCCAAGTAGGTGTTTCGGAGGAAAAACTGTTTTTT. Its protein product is CASSQVGVSEEKLFF.

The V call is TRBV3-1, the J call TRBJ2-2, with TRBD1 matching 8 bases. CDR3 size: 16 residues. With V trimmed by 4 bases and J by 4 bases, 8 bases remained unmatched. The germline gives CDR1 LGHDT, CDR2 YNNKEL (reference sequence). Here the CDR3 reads CASSRRRGHSTGELFF. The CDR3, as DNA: TGTGCCAGCAGCCGCCGCAGGGGGCATAGCACCGGGGAGCTGTTTTTT.